This T cell receptor (beta chain) comes out of a study of blood T cell repertoires in COVID-19. Study context: COVID-19 samples collected from the United States, Italy and Spain covered acute and convalescent phases. T cells, B-cell-depleted T cells, or PBMCs supplied cDNA or gDNA.

How the authors handled the data: Estimation of nucleated cell counts was performed using reference gene primer amplification. Sequenced by immunoSEQ multiplex PCR; TCRdb stores in-frame clones only, minus some. V and J calls and clone size are copied from that table; D and trimming were computed from the DNA. In the table there are tens of thousands of clones, around four fifths of which are singletons. CDR3 length: 17 amino acids. The J segment lost 9 bases and the V segment lost 5 bases, leaving 14 bases of the junction unmatched. Germline CDR1 is SGHTA and CDR2 is FQGNSA. The chain combines TRBV7-2 with TRBJ2-4, with 12 bases identical to TRBD2. Source material: peripheral blood. The sequence was obtained from a human donor in a cohort sampled during active COVID-19. In DNA form, the CDR3 reads TGTGCCAGCAGCCTACGGAGCGGGACTAGCGGGCAGGGCATTCAGTACTTC. This codes for CASSLRSGTSGQGIQYF.